Listed here are 20 T cell receptor beta chains from one sample, sequenced in a study of identical twins. TCRdb re-called the 5' RACE reads with MiXCR, one entry per CDR3 protein. The sample holds some 560,000 distinct CDR3 sequences, 9% to 10% seen once. The same data also contributed to another study, on yellow fever vaccine responses in identical twins.

Sequences were obtained from PBMCs. These receptors came from a woman under 30 in good health.

This clonotype was counted between two and nine times. The V and J genes are TRBV7-6 and TRBJ2-1; TRBD2 is a possible D gene (6 bases). Germline loops: CDR1 SGHVS, CDR2 FNYEAQ. Between the trimmed V and J ends, which lost 1 base and 4 bases, there was a span of 20 bases. The CDR3 length is 18 residues. The CDR3 sequence: CASSLGPQSGEVYNEQFF. The CDR3 DNA is TGTGCCAGCAGCTTAGGGCCCCAATCGGGAGAAGTATACAATGAGCAGTTCTTC. Together with reference TRBV7-6 and TRBJ2-1, the CDR3 gives the full variable domain: GAGVSQSPRYKVTKRGQDVALRCDPISGHVSLYWYRQALGQGPEFLTYFNYEAQQDKSGLPNDRFSAERPEGSISTLTIQRTEQRDSAMYRCASSLGPQSGEVYNEQFFGPGTRLTVL.

There are a few counts of this clonotype. This chain connects TRBV20-1 to TRBJ1-6; D is perhaps TRBD1 (5 bases). This CDR3 comprises 17 residues. Per germline, CDR1 DFQATT and CDR2 SNEGSKA (reference sequence). V lost 6 bases to trimming and J lost 6 bases, with 24 bases between them. Here the CDR3 reads CSAVRLGQLALNSPLHF. Written as DNA, the CDR3 is TGCAGTGCCGTGAGGTTGGGGCAGTTAGCGCTTAATTCACCCCTCCACTTT.

To note about this clonotype: A much larger clone differs by one base, so this may be a read error. This chain joins TRBV5-1 and TRBJ2-7; a weak D match, TRBD1 (6 bases). The CDR3 is 14 residues long. Germline loops: CDR1 SGHRS, CDR2 YFSETQ. V lost 2 bases and J lost 5, with 14 bases in between. CDR3 in amino acids: CASSFRQASDEQYF. In DNA form, the CDR3 reads TGCGCCAGCAGCTTTAGACAGGCTTCCGACGAGCAGTACTTC.

There are a few counts of this clonotype. V gene TRBV12-3 or TRBV12-4 combines with J gene TRBJ2-1; 9 bases match TRBD1. This CDR3 region has 14 residues. Trimming cost V 7 bases and J 7 bases; bases outside gene matches: 8. The CDR3 nucleotides are TGTGCCAGCACCTCCGGGACAGGGCTAAATGAGCAGTTCTTC. It yields the protein CASTSGTGLNEQFF.

This clonotype was seen a few times. The V call is TRBV24-1, the J call TRBJ2-5, with 12 bases that match TRBD2. CDR1 and CDR2 from the germline V gene are KGHDR and SFDVKD. V lost 4 bases and J lost 5; bases outside the gene matches: 10. The CDR3 length is 17 residues. The CDR3 coding sequence is TGTGCCACCAGTGACCCGTCCCCCGGGACTAGCGGGGAGACCCAGTACTTC. Amino acid sequence: CATSDPSPGTSGETQYF.

This chain connects TRBV9 to TRBJ1-2, with unresolved D. Germline assignment: CDR1 SGDLS and CDR2 YYNGEE. This CDR3 contains 16 residues. The V end lost 0 bases, the J end lost 0 bases, and 12 bases lay between the germline ends. Written as DNA, the CDR3 is TGTGCCAGCAGCGTAGATCCGACACCAACTAACTATGGCTACACCTTC. This codes for CASSVDPTPTNYGYTF.

The V and J genes are TRBV20-1 and TRBJ2-3, with 8 bases fitting TRBD2. The J segment lost 7 bases and the V segment lost 3 bases, leaving 6 bases of the junction unmatched. CDR1 and CDR2 (germline): DFQATT, SNEGSKA (reference sequence). CDR3 length equals 13 residues. This chain's CDR3 is CSASGGALYTQYF. CDR3 DNA: TGCAGTGCTAGCGGGGGGGCCCTCTATACGCAGTATTTT.

This chain uses TRBV28 with TRBJ2-1, with D maybe TRBD1 (6 bases). Looked up from germline, CDR1 is MDHEN and CDR2 is SYDVKM. This CDR3 is 14 amino acids long. Deletions cut 10 bases from V and 5 bases from J, with 18 bases between. CDR3: CATEPRTAHNEQFF. As DNA, the CDR3 is TGTGCCACCGAACCCCGGACAGCCCACAATGAGCAGTTCTTC.

The chain employs TRBV11-2 and TRBJ2-5, with D possibly being TRBD1 (5 bases). CDR1 SGHAT and CDR2 FQNNGV come from the germline V gene. This CDR3 region has 14 residues. With 1 base removed from V and 4 bases from J, the gap between germline ends came to 10 bases. As DNA, the CDR3 is TGTGCCAGCAGCTTAGTAGGCAGGGTAGAGACCCAGTACTTC. Protein sequence: CASSLVGRVETQYF.

This chain links TRBV5-1 with TRBJ1-1; D gene uncertain. The germline gives CDR1 SGHRS, CDR2 YFSETQ. V lost 1 base to trimming and J lost 4 bases, with 11 bases between them. The CDR3 is 14 residues long. CDR3 residues: CASSLSQITTEAFF. CDR3 bases: TGCGCCAGCAGCTTGTCACAGATTACCACTGAAGCTTTCTTT.

Turning to this clonotype: Since the CDR3 does not end with the conserved phenylalanine or tryptophan, this likely comes from a read error. The rearrangement joins TRBV7-9 to TRBJ2-7, with 10 bases lining up with TRBD1. Looked up from germline, CDR1 is SEHNR and CDR2 is FQNEAQ (reference sequence). The CDR3 loop spans 15 amino acids. V dropped 5 bases and J dropped 5; count of bases not matched to a gene: 9. Written as DNA, the CDR3 is TGTGCCAGCAGCGATCCGGGGACAGGGGACCACGAGCAGTACCTC. Amino acids: CASSDPGTGDHEQYL.

This clonotype was seen at least ten times. The chain has TRBV10-3 and TRBJ2-7; 9 bases fit TRBD1. The CDR3 is 13 residues long. The V segment lost 3 bases and the J segment 4 bases; nucleotides outside the gene matches: 1. Germline V gene lookup returns CDR1 ENHRY and CDR2 SYGVKD. This CDR3 is CAISEGTGYEQYF. CDR3 sequence (DNA): TGTGCCATCAGTGAAGGGACAGGGTACGAGCAGTACTTC.

This clonotype was counted many times. The gene calls are TRBV29-1 and TRBJ2-1; the D gene could be TRBD1 or TRBD2 (6 bases each). V dropped 1 base and J dropped 1 base, with 11 bases sitting between them. CDR3 length: 15 residues. Germline values: CDR1 SQVTM, CDR2 ANQGSEA. CDR3 sequence: CSVEGGGGSYNEQFF. In DNA form, the CDR3 reads TGCAGCGTTGAAGGTGGAGGGGGTTCCTACAATGAGCAGTTCTTC.

This clonotype has ten or more counts. The rearrangement uses TRBV9 and TRBJ2-3; D not resolved. The CDR3 has 13 amino acids. Trimming pared 0 bases from V and 0 bases from J, leaving 2 bases between. Germline V gene sequence: CDR1 SGDLS, CDR2 YYNGEE. This CDR3 is CASSVVSTDTQYF. The DNA for the CDR3 is TGTGCCAGCAGCGTAGTGAGCACAGATACGCAGTATTTT.

This chain connects TRBV20-1 to TRBJ2-7; D gene unclear. Per the germline V gene, CDR1 is DFQATT and CDR2 is SNEGSKA (reference sequence). The CDR3 extends over 15 amino acids. Deletions cut 0 bases from V and 3 bases from J, with 15 bases between. This CDR3 reads CSARDFAIGLYEQYF. The DNA for the CDR3 is TGCAGTGCTAGAGATTTCGCTATAGGGCTCTACGAGCAGTACTTC.

This sequence joins TRBV3-1 and TRBJ2-1; 13 nucleotides line up with TRBD2. CDR1 LGHDT and CDR2 YNNKEL come from the germline V gene (reference sequence). The CDR3 is 19 amino acids. V lost 11 bases, J lost 0 bases, and 16 bases stayed unmatched. The CDR3 DNA sequence: TGTGCCTTCAGCTCTCCGGGACTAGCGGGGCAAAGCTCCTACAATGAGCAGTTCTTC. This sequence encodes CAFSSPGLAGQSSYNEQFF.

The chain has TRBV13 and TRBJ1-1; TRBD1 might be the D (5 bases). The V end was cut by 8 bases, the J end by 1 base, with 14 bases between. The CDR3 spans 14 residues. Germline V gene sequence: CDR1 PRHDT, CDR2 FYEKMQ (reference sequence). The CDR3 DNA follows: TGTGCCAGCCCCGGAGGGACGGGGAACACTGAAGCTTTCTTT. Encoded protein: CASPGGTGNTEAFF.

This clonotype appeared many times. V usage is TRBV11-2 and J usage is TRBJ2-4; D not certain. V was cut by 1 base and J by 2 bases, with 6 bases left in between. This CDR3 has 14 residues. CDR1 is SGHAT and CDR2 is FQNNGV in the germline V gene. The chain's CDR3 is CASSLVGSKNIQYF. The CDR3 nucleotides read TGTGCCAGCAGCTTAGTAGGGTCCAAAAACATTCAGTACTTC.

The gene calls are TRBV9 and TRBJ2-5, with 13 bases lining up with TRBD2. The CDR3 covers 16 residues. Losses at the gene ends were 3 bases for V and 2 bases for J; bases not matched to a gene: 4. The germline V gene encodes CDR1 SGDLS and CDR2 YYNGEE. The CDR3 region is CASSAGTSGVQETQYF. The CDR3 coding sequence is TGTGCCAGCAGCGCCGGGACTAGCGGGGTACAAGAGACCCAGTACTTC.

The chain recombines TRBV6-2 or TRBV6-3 with TRBJ2-1; tentatively, D is TRBD2 (6 bases). This CDR3 spans 13 amino acids. Germline V CDR1 and CDR2: MNHEY, SVGEGT. Trimming stripped 2 bases from V and 8 bases from J, with 10 bases between. The DNA for the CDR3 is TGTGCCAGCAGTTACGTGCGGGACTATGAGCAGTTCTTC. It specifies CASSYVRDYEQFF.